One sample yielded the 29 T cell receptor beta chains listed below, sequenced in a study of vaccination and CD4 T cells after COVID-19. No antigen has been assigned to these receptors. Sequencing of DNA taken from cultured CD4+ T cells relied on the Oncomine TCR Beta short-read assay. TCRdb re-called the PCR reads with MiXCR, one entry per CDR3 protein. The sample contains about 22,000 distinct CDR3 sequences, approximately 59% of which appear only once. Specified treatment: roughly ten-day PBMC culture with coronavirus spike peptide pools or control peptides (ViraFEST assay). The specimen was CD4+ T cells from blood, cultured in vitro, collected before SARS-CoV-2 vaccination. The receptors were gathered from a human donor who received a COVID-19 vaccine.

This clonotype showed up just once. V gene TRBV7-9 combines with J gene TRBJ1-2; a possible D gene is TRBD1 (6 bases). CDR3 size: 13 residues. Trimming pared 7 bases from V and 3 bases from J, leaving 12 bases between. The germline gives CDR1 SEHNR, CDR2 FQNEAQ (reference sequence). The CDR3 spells CASTPTGDYGYTF. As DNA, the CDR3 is TGTGCCAGCACCCCGACAGGTGACTATGGCTACACCTTC.

The CDR3 loop reads CASWGTEVQPQHF. The CDR3 coding sequence is TGTGCCAGCTGGGGGACAGAAGTTCAGCCCCAGCATTTT. The chain combines TRBV6-1 with TRBJ1-5, with 7 bases matching TRBD1. This CDR3 comprises 13 residues. Germline V gene sequence: CDR1 MNHNS, CDR2 SASEGT. V shed 8 bases, J shed 6 bases, and the junction held 7 bases outside the gene matches.

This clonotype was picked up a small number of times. The CDR3 DNA reads TGTGCCAGCAGGGCTCCGGGACAGGGGAGTAGCTCCTATAATTCACCCCTCCACTTT. The encoded protein is CASRAPGQGSSSYNSPLHF. V is TRBV5-4 and J is TRBJ1-6; the match to TRBD1 covers 10 bases. Germline loops: CDR1 SGHNT, CDR2 YYREEE (reference sequence). Trimming cost V 5 bases and J 0 bases; bases outside gene matches: 11. This CDR3 has 19 residues. Combining the CDR3 with reference TRBV5-4 and TRBJ1-6 gives the whole variable domain ETGVTQSPTHLIKTRGQQVTLRCSSQSGHNTVSWYQQALGQGPQFIFQYYREEENGRGNFPPRFSGLQFPNYSSELNVNALELDDSALYLCASRAPGQGSSSYNSPLHFGNGTRLTVT.

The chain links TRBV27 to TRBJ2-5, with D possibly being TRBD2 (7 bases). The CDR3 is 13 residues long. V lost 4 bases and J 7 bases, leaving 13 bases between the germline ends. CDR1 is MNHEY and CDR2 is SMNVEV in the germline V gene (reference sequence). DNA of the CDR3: TGTGCCAGCAGTTCTTCTAGGGGGGGGACCCAGTACTTC. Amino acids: CASSSSRGGTQYF.

CDR3 loop: CASRDGSNQPQHF. Here the CDR3 DNA reads TGTGCCAGCAGGGACGGAAGCAATCAGCCCCAGCATTTT. V gene TRBV6-1 combines with J gene TRBJ1-5; D not resolved. The V gene lost 6 bases and the J gene lost 1 base, with 7 bases spanning the gap. CDR1 and CDR2 (germline): MNHNS, SASEGT. The CDR3 is made up of 13 amino acids.

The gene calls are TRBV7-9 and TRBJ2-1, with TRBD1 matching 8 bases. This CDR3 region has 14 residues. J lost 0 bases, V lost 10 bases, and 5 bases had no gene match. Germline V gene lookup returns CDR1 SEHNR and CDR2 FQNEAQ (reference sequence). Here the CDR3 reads CAITDRDSYNEQFF. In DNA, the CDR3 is TGTGCCATCACGGACAGGGACTCCTACAATGAGCAGTTCTTC.

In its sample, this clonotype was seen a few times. The CDR3 loop reads CASRFGDFSYEQYF. The CDR3, as DNA: TGTGCCAGCAGGTTCGGGGACTTTTCCTACGAGCAGTACTTC. The gene calls are TRBV7-9 and TRBJ2-7; perhaps TRBD2 as D (6 bases). Germline V lookup: CDR1 SEHNR, CDR2 FQNEAQ (reference sequence). The length of the CDR3 is 14 residues. V lost 6 bases and J lost 1, with 13 bases in between. The variable domain in full, with the rest retrieved from reference TRBV7-9 and TRBJ2-7, is DTGVSQNPRHKITKRGQNVTFRCDPISEHNRLYWYRQTLGQGPEFLTYFQNEAQLEKSRLLSDRFSAERPKGSFSTLEIQRTEQGDSAMYLCASRFGDFSYEQYFGPGTRLTVT.

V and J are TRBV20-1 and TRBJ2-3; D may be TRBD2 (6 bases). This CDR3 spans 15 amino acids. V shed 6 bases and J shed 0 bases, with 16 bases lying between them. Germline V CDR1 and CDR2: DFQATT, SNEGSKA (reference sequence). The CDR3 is CSAVSGLTSTDTQYF. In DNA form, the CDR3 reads TGCAGTGCCGTTTCGGGACTTACAAGCACAGATACGCAGTATTTT.

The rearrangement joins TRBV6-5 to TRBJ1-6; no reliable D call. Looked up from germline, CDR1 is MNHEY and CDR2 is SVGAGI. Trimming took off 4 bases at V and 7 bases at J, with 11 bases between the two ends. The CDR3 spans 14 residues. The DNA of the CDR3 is TGTGCCAGCAGTTCCGGACGTCTGAATTCACCCCTCCACTTT. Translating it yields CASSSGRLNSPLHF.

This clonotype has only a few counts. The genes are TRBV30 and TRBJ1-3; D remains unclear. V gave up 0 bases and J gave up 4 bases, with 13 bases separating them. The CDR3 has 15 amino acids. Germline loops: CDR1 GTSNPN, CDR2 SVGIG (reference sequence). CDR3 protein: CAWSVRQPHGNTIYF. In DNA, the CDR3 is TGTGCCTGGAGTGTTAGGCAGCCTCACGGAAACACCATATATTTT.

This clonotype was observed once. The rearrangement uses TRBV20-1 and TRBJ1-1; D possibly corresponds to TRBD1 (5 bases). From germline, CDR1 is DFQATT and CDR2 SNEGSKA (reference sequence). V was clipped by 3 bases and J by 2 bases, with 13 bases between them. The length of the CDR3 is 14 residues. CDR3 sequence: CSASVGRANTEAFF. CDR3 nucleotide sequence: TGCAGTGCTAGTGTCGGCAGGGCCAACACTGAAGCTTTCTTT.

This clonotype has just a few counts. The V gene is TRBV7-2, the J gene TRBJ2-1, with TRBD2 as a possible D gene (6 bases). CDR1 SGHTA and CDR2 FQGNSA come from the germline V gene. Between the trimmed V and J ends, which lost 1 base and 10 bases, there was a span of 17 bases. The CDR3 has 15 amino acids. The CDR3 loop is CASSLVGTRAFEQFF. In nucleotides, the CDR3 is TGTGCCAGCAGCTTAGTGGGGACTCGGGCGTTCGAGCAGTTCTTC.

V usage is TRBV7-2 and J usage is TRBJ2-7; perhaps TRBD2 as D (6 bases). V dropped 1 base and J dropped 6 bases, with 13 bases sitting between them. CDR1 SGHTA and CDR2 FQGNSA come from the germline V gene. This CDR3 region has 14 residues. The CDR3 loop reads CASSLDPGGFEQYF. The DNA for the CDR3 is TGTGCCAGCAGCTTAGACCCTGGGGGGTTCGAGCAGTACTTC.

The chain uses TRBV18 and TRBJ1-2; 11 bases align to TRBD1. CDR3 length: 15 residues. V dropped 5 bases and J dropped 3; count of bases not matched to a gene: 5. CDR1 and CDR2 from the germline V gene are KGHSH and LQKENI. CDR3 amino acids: CASSAGTGGHYGYTF. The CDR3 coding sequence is TGTGCCAGCTCAGCCGGGACAGGGGGTCACTATGGCTACACCTTC.

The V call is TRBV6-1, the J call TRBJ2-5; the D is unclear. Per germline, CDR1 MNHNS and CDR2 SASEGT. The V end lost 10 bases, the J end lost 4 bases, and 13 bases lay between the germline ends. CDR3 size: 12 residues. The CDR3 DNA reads TGTGCCACCACGATGTCAAGAGAGACCCAGTACTTC. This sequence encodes CATTMSRETQYF.

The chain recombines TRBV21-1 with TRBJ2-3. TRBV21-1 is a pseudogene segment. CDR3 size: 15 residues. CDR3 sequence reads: CASSKPGEGTDTQYF. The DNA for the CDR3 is TGTGCCAGCAGCAAACCTGGGGAAGGGACAGATACGCAGTATTTT.

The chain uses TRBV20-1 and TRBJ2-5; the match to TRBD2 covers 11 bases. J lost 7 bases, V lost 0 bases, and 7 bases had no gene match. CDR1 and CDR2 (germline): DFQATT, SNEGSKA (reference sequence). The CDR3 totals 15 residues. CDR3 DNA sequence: TGCAGTGCTAGAGAAGTAACTAGCGGGGGAGGGACCCAGTACTTC. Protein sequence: CSAREVTSGGGTQYF.

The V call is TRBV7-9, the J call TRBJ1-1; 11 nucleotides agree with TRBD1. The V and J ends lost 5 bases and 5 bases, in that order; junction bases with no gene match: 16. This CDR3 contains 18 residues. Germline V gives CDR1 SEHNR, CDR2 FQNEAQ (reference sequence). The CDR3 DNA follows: TGTGCCAGCAGCGCGAAATACCGGACAGGGGGCGCGGGGACTGAAGCTTTCTTT. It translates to CASSAKYRTGGAGTEAFF.

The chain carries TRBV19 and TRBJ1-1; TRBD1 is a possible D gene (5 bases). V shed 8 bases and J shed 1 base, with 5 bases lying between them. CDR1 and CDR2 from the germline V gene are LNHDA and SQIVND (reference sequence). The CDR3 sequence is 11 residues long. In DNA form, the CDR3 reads TGTGCCAGTGGGGGGAACACTGAAGCTTTCTTT. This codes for CASGGNTEAFF.

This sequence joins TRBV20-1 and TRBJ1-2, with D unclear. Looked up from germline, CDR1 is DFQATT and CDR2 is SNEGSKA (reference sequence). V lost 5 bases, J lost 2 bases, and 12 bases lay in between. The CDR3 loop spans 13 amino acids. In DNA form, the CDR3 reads TGCAGTGCTGGCCCACTCTTAAACTATGGCTACACCTTC. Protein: CSAGPLLNYGYTF.

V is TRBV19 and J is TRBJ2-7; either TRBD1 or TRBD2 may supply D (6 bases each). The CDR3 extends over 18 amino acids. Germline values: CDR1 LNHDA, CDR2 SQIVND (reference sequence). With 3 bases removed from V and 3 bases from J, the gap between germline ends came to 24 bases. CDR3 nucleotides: TGTGCCAGTAGTATCTCTGGAGGGTCAGGGGCGGCCCACTACGAGCAGTACTTC. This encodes CASSISGGSGAAHYEQYF.

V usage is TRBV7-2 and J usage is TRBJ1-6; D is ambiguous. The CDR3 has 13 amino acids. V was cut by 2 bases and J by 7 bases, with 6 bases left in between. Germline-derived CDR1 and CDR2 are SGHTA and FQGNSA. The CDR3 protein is CASSLHRNSPLHF. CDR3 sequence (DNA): TGTGCCAGCAGCTTACACAGAAATTCACCCCTCCACTTT. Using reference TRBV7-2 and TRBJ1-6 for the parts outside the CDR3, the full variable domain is GAGVSQSPSNKVTEKGKDVELRCDPISGHTALYWYRQSLGQGLEFLIYFQGNSAPDKSGLPSDRFSAERTGGSVSTLTIQRTQQEDSAVYLCASSLHRNSPLHFGNGTRLTVT.

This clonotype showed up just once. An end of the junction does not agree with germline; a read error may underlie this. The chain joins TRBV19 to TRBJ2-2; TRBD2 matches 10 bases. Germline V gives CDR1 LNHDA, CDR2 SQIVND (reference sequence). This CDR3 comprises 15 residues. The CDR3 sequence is CASSPAGGLGGEPFF. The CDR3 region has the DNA TGTGCCAGTAGTCCAGCGGGGGGGCTAGGCGGGGAGCCGTTTTTT.

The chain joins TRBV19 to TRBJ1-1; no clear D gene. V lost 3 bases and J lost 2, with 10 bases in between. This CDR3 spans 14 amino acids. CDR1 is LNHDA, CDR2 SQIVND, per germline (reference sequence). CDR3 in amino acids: CASSIWTDNTEAFF. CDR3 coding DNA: TGTGCCAGTAGTATCTGGACGGATAACACTGAAGCTTTCTTT.

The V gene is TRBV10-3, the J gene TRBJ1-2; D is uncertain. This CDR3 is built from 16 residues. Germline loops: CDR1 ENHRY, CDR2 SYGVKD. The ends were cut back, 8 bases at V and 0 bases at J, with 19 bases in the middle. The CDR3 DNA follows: TGTGCCATCTGGATGGAGGGAAGGCAGTCTAACTATGGCTACACCTTC. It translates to CAIWMEGRQSNYGYTF.

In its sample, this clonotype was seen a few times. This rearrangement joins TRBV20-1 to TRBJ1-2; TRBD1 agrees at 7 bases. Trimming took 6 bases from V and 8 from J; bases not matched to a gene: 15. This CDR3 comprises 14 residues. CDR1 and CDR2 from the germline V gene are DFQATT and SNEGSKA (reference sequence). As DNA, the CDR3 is TGCAGTGCGGGCCGCGAGGCGCAGGGGGGGGGCTACACCTTC. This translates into CSAGREAQGGGYTF.

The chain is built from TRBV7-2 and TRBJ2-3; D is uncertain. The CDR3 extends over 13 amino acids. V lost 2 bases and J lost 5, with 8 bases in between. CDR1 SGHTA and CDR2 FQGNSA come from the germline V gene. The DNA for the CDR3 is TGTGCCAGCAGCTTAAACGAGAGAGATACGCAGTATTTT. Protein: CASSLNERDTQYF.

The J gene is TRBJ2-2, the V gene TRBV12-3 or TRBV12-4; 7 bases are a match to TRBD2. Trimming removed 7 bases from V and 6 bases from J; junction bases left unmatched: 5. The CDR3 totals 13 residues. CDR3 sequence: CASIKGGSGELFF. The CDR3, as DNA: TGTGCCAGCATAAAGGGAGGGTCCGGGGAGCTGTTTTTT.

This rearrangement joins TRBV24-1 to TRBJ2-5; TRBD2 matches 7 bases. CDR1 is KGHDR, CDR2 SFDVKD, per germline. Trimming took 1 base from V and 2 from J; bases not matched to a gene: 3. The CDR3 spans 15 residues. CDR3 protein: CATSDFPGGQETQYF. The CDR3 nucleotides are TGTGCCACCAGTGATTTTCCGGGGGGACAAGAGACCCAGTACTTC.